These 21 T cell receptor beta chains share one sample of origin, sequenced in a study of early T cells in non-severe SARS-CoV-2 infection. TCRdb analysed the 5' RACE reads with MiXCR anew, one entry per CDR3 protein. There are some 30,000 distinct CDR3 sequences in the sample; about 5.7% occur only once, and approximately 6.6% lies in the top ten. Material: whole blood. These receptor sequences come from an adult who was a healthcare worker with PCR-confirmed SARS-CoV-2 infection or an uninfected control (not recorded which).

This clonotype showed up many times. The V gene is TRBV7-8, the J gene TRBJ2-3, with D possibly being TRBD2 (5 bases). Deletions cut 2 bases from V and 2 bases from J, with 17 bases between. This CDR3 contains 17 residues. Germline V gives CDR1 SGHVS, CDR2 FQNEAQ. CDR3 amino acids: CASSLRVRGGATDTQYF. The CDR3 DNA sequence: TGTGCCAGCAGCTTAAGGGTTCGAGGAGGCGCCACAGATACGCAGTATTTT.

At least ten counts were recorded for this clonotype. The gene calls are TRBV7-9 and TRBJ1-1; D uncertain. CDR1 is SEHNR, CDR2 FQNEAQ, per germline (reference sequence). The CDR3 contains 15 residues. Deletions cut 5 bases from V and 2 bases from J, with 15 bases between. The CDR3 reads CASSGRRAINTEAFF. The CDR3 nucleotides are TGTGCCAGCAGCGGGAGGCGGGCTATCAACACTGAAGCTTTCTTT.

In its sample, this clonotype was seen many times. V gene TRBV5-1 combines with J gene TRBJ1-2, with TRBD1 as a possible D gene (6 bases). Germline assignment: CDR1 SGHRS and CDR2 YFSETQ. CDR3 size: 13 residues. V dropped 4 bases and J dropped 8 bases, with 15 bases sitting between them. CDR3 bases: TGCGCCAGCAGCGCACAGGGACGGGGCGGCTACACCTTC. As protein: CASSAQGRGGYTF.

The chain combines TRBV5-1 with TRBJ2-3, with 8 bases aligning to TRBD1. This CDR3 is 15 amino acids long. Germline V gene data show CDR1 as SGHRS and CDR2 as YFSETQ. V dropped 0 bases and J dropped 2; count of bases not matched to a gene: 2. CDR3: CASSLGQGITDTQYF. In DNA form, the CDR3 reads TGCGCCAGCAGCTTGGGACAGGGGATCACAGATACGCAGTATTTT.

This clonotype came up many times. The chain joins TRBV6-5 to TRBJ2-1; 8 bases fit TRBD2. V lost 4 bases, J lost 5 bases, and 4 bases stayed unmatched. This CDR3 contains 14 residues. Germline V gene data show CDR1 as MNHEY and CDR2 as SVGAGI. This CDR3 reads CASSFGLADNEQFF. For the CDR3, the DNA is TGTGCCAGCAGTTTCGGACTAGCTGACAATGAGCAGTTCTTC.

The chain uses TRBV30 and TRBJ1-1; D might be TRBD1 (5 bases). The CDR3 contains 12 residues. Germline-derived CDR1 and CDR2 are GTSNPN and SVGIG (reference sequence). V was shortened by 3 bases and J by 4 bases, with 9 bases between the two germline ends. CDR3 sequence: CAWRPGGTEAFF. As DNA, the CDR3 is TGTGCCTGGAGGCCGGGGGGCACTGAAGCTTTCTTT.

This clonotype has ten or more counts. The chain is built from TRBV7-8 and TRBJ2-7; D is undetermined. The CDR3 runs to 16 residues. The germline CDR1 and CDR2 sequences are SGHVS and FQNEAQ. Trimming took off 4 bases at V and 0 bases at J, with 16 bases between the two ends. The CDR3 loop is CASSSVEVFPSYEQYF. The CDR3 DNA is TGTGCCAGCAGCTCAGTGGAAGTCTTTCCCTCCTACGAGCAGTACTTC.

This clonotype was picked up many times. The chain recombines TRBV6-1 with TRBJ2-7, with 8 nucleotides matching TRBD1. CDR3 length: 13 residues. With 9 bases clipped from V and 2 bases from J, the junction kept 6 bases outside the gene matches. CDR1 MNHNS and CDR2 SASEGT come from the germline V gene. The CDR3 is CASIDRGPYEQYF. As DNA, the CDR3 is TGTGCCAGTATAGACAGGGGACCCTACGAGCAGTACTTC.

This clonotype was picked up many times. The chain joins TRBV7-8 to TRBJ1-3; the D gene is possibly TRBD1 (5 bases). CDR1 SGHVS and CDR2 FQNEAQ come from the germline V gene. With 3 bases removed from V and 9 bases from J, the gap between germline ends came to 24 bases. The CDR3 totals 17 residues. DNA of the CDR3: TGTGCCAGCAGCTTCCCCCAGGTTCCTCTTGCGGGGGGCACCATATATTTT. The encoded protein is CASSFPQVPLAGGTIYF.

This clonotype was picked up many times. The chain joins TRBV18 to TRBJ2-1; TRBD2 matches at 7 bases. V shed 2 bases, J shed 4 bases, and the junction held 8 bases outside the gene matches. The CDR3 runs 16 residues. Looked up from germline, CDR1 is KGHSH and CDR2 is LQKENI. CDR3 amino acids: CASSPSRGGIYNEQFF. DNA for the CDR3: TGTGCCAGCTCACCATCCCGCGGGGGAATTTACAATGAGCAGTTCTTC.

The chain has TRBV30 and TRBJ1-5; D gene uncertain. The CDR3 loop spans 14 amino acids. Trimming took 3 bases from V and 6 from J, leaving 15 bases between them. Germline V gene lookup returns CDR1 GTSNPN and CDR2 SVGIG (reference sequence). The CDR3 reads CAWSLLGMSQPQHF. In DNA, the CDR3 is TGTGCCTGGAGCCTACTGGGAATGTCTCAGCCCCAGCATTTT.

V is TRBV10-2 and J is TRBJ2-7; 7 bases match TRBD2. Germline CDR1 WSHSY, CDR2 SAAADI. CDR3 length: 14 residues. V trimming: 4 bases; J trimming: 4 bases; junction bases outside the gene matches: 7. The CDR3 loop is CASSVEGGRYEQYF. The CDR3 bases are TGCGCCAGCAGTGTAGAGGGAGGGAGGTACGAGCAGTACTTC.

V usage is TRBV29-1 and J usage is TRBJ2-2; possible D gene TRBD2, 5 bases. There are 12 residues in the CDR3. V lost 5 bases and J 7 bases, leaving 11 bases between the germline ends. Germline values: CDR1 SQVTM, CDR2 ANQGSEA. Here the CDR3 DNA reads TGCAGCGTTACGGACTCGATCGGGGAGCTGTTTTTT. Amino acid sequence: CSVTDSIGELFF.

The rearrangement links TRBV3-1 to TRBJ2-1; D uncertain. The V end lost 0 bases, the J end lost 0 bases, and 9 bases lay between the germline ends. This CDR3 is built from 16 residues. CDR1 is LGHDT and CDR2 is YNNKEL in the germline V gene (reference sequence). The CDR3: CASSQDMGNSYNEQFF. CDR3 nucleotide sequence: TGTGCCAGCAGCCAAGATATGGGGAACTCCTACAATGAGCAGTTCTTC.

The V call is TRBV20-1, the J call TRBJ1-1; D gene uncertain. V lost 1 base to trimming and J lost 0 bases, with 12 bases between them. Germline V gives CDR1 DFQATT, CDR2 SNEGSKA (reference sequence). The CDR3 loop spans 15 amino acids. This CDR3 reads CSARAWGLMNTEAFF. CDR3 nucleotide sequence: TGCAGTGCTAGAGCGTGGGGTCTCATGAACACTGAAGCTTTCTTT.

This clonotype was seen repeatedly, ten times or more. For the CDR3, the DNA is TGTGCCAGTAGTATGCCCAGTGGGGGCTCCTACAATGAGCAGTTCTTC. It codes for CASSMPSGGSYNEQFF. This sequence joins TRBV19 and TRBJ2-1; either TRBD1 or TRBD2 may fit D (5 bases each). Germline V lookup: CDR1 LNHDA, CDR2 SQIVND (reference sequence). The V end lost 3 bases, the J end lost 0 bases, and 12 bases lay between the germline ends. The CDR3 spans 16 residues. Complete variable domain (other parts from reference TRBV19 and TRBJ2-1): DGGITQSPKYLFRKEGQNVTLSCEQNLNHDAMYWYRQDPGQGLRLIYYSQIVNDFQKGDIAEGYSVSREKKESFPLTVTSAQKNPTAFYLCASSMPSGGSYNEQFFGPGTRLTVL.

This clonotype showed up many times. This chain links TRBV2 with TRBJ2-3, with a possible D match to TRBD2 (6 bases). The CDR3 is 15 amino acids. The ends were cut back, 2 bases at V and 1 base at J, with 10 bases in the middle. Germline V gene data show CDR1 as SNHLY and CDR2 as FYNNEI. The CDR3 loop reads CASSELASGTDTQYF. The DNA of the CDR3 is TGTGCCAGCAGTGAACTAGCGTCTGGCACAGATACGCAGTATTTT. Filled out from reference TRBV2 and TRBJ2-3, the complete variable domain reads EPEVTQTPSHQVTQMGQEVILRCVPISNHLYFYWYRQILGQKVEFLVSFYNNEISEKSEIFDDQFSVERPDGSNFTLKIRSTKLEDSAMYFCASSELASGTDTQYFGPGTRLTVL.

This clonotype has ten or more counts. J is TRBJ2-3 and V is TRBV5-6; a possible D gene is TRBD1 (6 bases). The germline V gene encodes CDR1 SGHDT and CDR2 YYEEEE. The CDR3 consists of 17 residues. V gave up 4 bases and J gave up 1 base, with 19 bases separating them. The CDR3 reads CASSQIAYRVGTDTQYF. The CDR3 nucleotides read TGTGCCAGCAGCCAGATAGCCTACAGGGTTGGCACAGATACGCAGTATTTT.

Note on this clonotype: This could be a read error, since a much larger clone is one nucleotide away. V and J are TRBV28 and TRBJ2-1; TRBD2 might be the D (6 bases). Looked up from germline, CDR1 is MDHEN and CDR2 is SYDVKM. The CDR3 is 14 residues long. CDR3 residues: CAGAPGLAYNGQFF. Here the CDR3 DNA reads TGTGCCGGGGCACCGGGACTTGCCTACAATGGGCAGTTCTTC.

This clonotype was counted many times. This chain links TRBV20-1 with TRBJ1-1, with a possible D match to TRBD1 (6 bases). Trimming took 4 bases from V and 7 from J, leaving 10 bases between them. CDR3 size: 11 residues. CDR1 is DFQATT, CDR2 SNEGSKA, per germline (reference sequence). The CDR3 DNA sequence: TGCAGTGCTACGAGGACAGTTGAAGCTTTCTTT. Its translation is CSATRTVEAFF.

This clonotype occurred many times. The chain carries TRBV19 and TRBJ2-7, with D hard to call. The CDR3 sequence is 13 residues long. Germline-derived CDR1 and CDR2 are LNHDA and SQIVND (reference sequence). Trimming shortened V by 11 bases and J by 2 bases, and 16 bases separated the two germline ends. CDR3: CAVSGDSTYEQYF. Here the CDR3 DNA reads TGTGCCGTAAGTGGTGACTCCACCTACGAGCAGTACTTC. Based on the CDR3 plus reference TRBV19 and TRBJ2-7, the full variable domain is DGGITQSPKYLFRKEGQNVTLSCEQNLNHDAMYWYRQDPGQGLRLIYYSQIVNDFQKGDIAEGYSVSREKKESFPLTVTSAQKNPTAFYLCAVSGDSTYEQYFGPGTRLTVT.